This passage covers 24 T cell receptor beta chains from one sample sequenced in a study of T cells in Graves' hyperthyroidism and ophthalmopathy. TCR beta CDR3 sequences were amplified from RNA transcripts. First-round RT-PCR with HTBI primers amplified the TCR CDR3 region. TCRdb passed the multiplex PCR reads through MiXCR, listing each CDR3 protein once. The data hold hundreds of thousands of distinct CDR3 sequences, with about 18% observed a single time. Sequencing was performed on blood. These receptors all come from a man aged 35 to 55 with Graves' hyperthyroidism.

V and J are TRBV10-3 and TRBJ2-1; D is possibly TRBD1 (5 bases). The CDR3 covers 12 residues. Germline lookup yields CDR1 ENHRY and CDR2 SYGVKD. The germline V and J ends were trimmed by 4 bases and 7 bases, with 8 bases remaining between them. CDR3 nucleotides: TGTGCCATCAGTGGACAGACGAATGAGCAGTTCTTC. The encoded protein is CAISGQTNEQFF.

This clonotype showed up many times. This rearrangement joins TRBV2 to TRBJ1-2, with D uncertain. This CDR3 is built from 14 residues. CDR1 and CDR2 from the germline V gene are SNHLY and FYNNEI. Trimming cost V 7 bases and J 5 bases, with 17 bases left between them. The CDR3: CASIPDVGGYGYTF. The CDR3 coding sequence is TGTGCCAGCATCCCGGATGTGGGAGGGTATGGCTACACCTTC.

The chain couples TRBV5-6 to TRBJ2-5; 9 bases map to TRBD2. CDR3 length: 15 residues. Trimming took 4 bases from V and 1 from J; bases not matched to a gene: 5. Germline assignment: CDR1 SGHDT and CDR2 YYEEEE. CDR3 coding DNA: TGTGCCAGCAGCAAACAGCGGGGGGTCCAAGAGACCCAGTACTTC. Its protein is CASSKQRGVQETQYF. The whole variable domain, remainder taken from reference TRBV5-6 and TRBJ2-5, is DAGVTQSPTHLIKTRGQQVTLRCSPKSGHDTVSWYQQALGQGPQFIFQYYEEEERQRGNFPDRFSGHQFPNYSSELNVNALLLGDSALYLCASSKQRGVQETQYFGPGTRLLVL.

Ten or more counts support this clonotype. The chain employs TRBV7-2 and TRBJ1-1, with 10 bases that match TRBD1. After removal of 5 bases from V and 3 bases from J, the junction contained 6 bases not matched to a gene. The CDR3 runs 15 residues. Germline V gene sequence: CDR1 SGHTA, CDR2 FQGNSA. Here the CDR3 DNA reads TGTGCCAGCAGCCCGACGACAGGGGGCTACACTGAAGCTTTCTTT. Its protein is CASSPTTGGYTEAFF.

The table lists this clonotype with many counts. The V and J genes are TRBV5-1 and TRBJ2-7; D uncertain. CDR1 and CDR2 (germline): SGHRS, YFSETQ. This CDR3 has 13 residues. With 3 bases removed from V and 6 bases from J, the gap between germline ends came to 13 bases. The CDR3: CASSSDLLGEQYF. The CDR3 DNA sequence: TGCGCCAGCAGCTCTGACCTACTTGGCGAGCAGTACTTC.

This clonotype showed up many times. The chain joins TRBV28 to TRBJ1-2; D unresolved. Trimming removed 5 bases at V and 10 bases at J, with 14 bases between. The CDR3 is made up of 12 amino acids. The germline V gene has CDR1 MDHEN and CDR2 SYDVKM. As DNA, the CDR3 is TGTGCCAGCAGTCGGGGTTGGAGGGACTACACCTTC. Its translation is CASSRGWRDYTF.

This clonotype was observed a handful of times. The CDR3 spells CASSYSWGNSYEQYF. In DNA form, the CDR3 reads TGTGCCAGCAGTTACTCGTGGGGAAACTCCTACGAGCAGTACTTC. The J gene is TRBJ2-7, the V gene TRBV6-5; D not resolved. The CDR3 is 15 residues long. Trimming pared 0 bases from V and 0 bases from J, leaving 9 bases between. Per the germline V gene, CDR1 is MNHEY and CDR2 is SVGAGI.

This clonotype was picked up many times. V usage is TRBV11-3 and J usage is TRBJ2-4; D perhaps matches TRBD1 (6 bases). The CDR3 runs 14 residues. Germline V gene sequence: CDR1 SGHNT, CDR2 YENEEA. Between the trimmed V and J ends, which lost 6 bases and 9 bases, there was a span of 18 bases. The CDR3 region is CASSEYGQLSIQYF. CDR3 DNA: TGTGCCAGCAGTGAGTATGGACAGTTGAGCATTCAGTACTTC.

This clonotype appeared a few times. The V gene is TRBV4-3, the J gene TRBJ2-7; D perhaps matches TRBD1 (6 bases). This CDR3 region has 16 residues. Trimming removed 0 bases from V and 4 bases from J, with 16 bases in between. Looked up from germline, CDR1 is LGHNA and CDR2 is YSLEER. This CDR3 reads CASSQDSGTWLYEQYF. The DNA of the CDR3 is TGCGCCAGCAGCCAAGATTCCGGGACATGGCTATACGAGCAGTACTTC.

This clonotype has at least ten counts. V is TRBV18 and J is TRBJ1-1; the D is unclear. The CDR3 totals 13 residues. Germline CDR1 and CDR2: KGHSH and LQKENI. Trimming pared 0 bases from V and 3 bases from J, leaving 5 bases between. In DNA, the CDR3 is TGTGCCAGCTCACCACCTAGGCACACTGAAGCTTTCTTT. It is translated as CASSPPRHTEAFF.

V and J are TRBV12-3 or TRBV12-4 and TRBJ1-1; D may be TRBD1 (6 bases). The CDR3 extends over 15 amino acids. With 6 bases removed from V and 6 bases from J, the gap between germline ends came to 20 bases. The CDR3: CASRPLDRTGAEAFF. In DNA, the CDR3 is TGTGCCAGCAGACCACTCGACAGGACGGGGGCTGAAGCTTTCTTT.

This clonotype was detected ten times or more. The rearrangement links TRBV20-1 to TRBJ1-3; no firm D call. The V and J ends lost 6 bases and 2 bases respectively, with 5 bases between them. CDR1 is DFQATT, CDR2 SNEGSKA, per germline (reference sequence). The CDR3 totals 11 residues. The CDR3 nucleotides read TGCAGTGCAACGACTGGAAACACCATATATTTT. Translating it yields CSATTGNTIYF.

This clonotype was seen more than once but under ten times. This chain connects TRBV18 to TRBJ1-2, with D maybe TRBD1 (6 bases). V was shortened by 3 bases and J by 3 bases, with 17 bases between the two germline ends. In germline, CDR1 is KGHSH, CDR2 LQKENI. The CDR3 is made up of 16 amino acids. The CDR3 is CASSPFARGLDYGYTF. The CDR3 nucleotides read TGTGCCAGCTCACCGTTCGCCAGGGGCTTGGACTATGGCTACACCTTC.

V and J are TRBV18 and TRBJ1-1, with D perhaps TRBD1 (5 bases). The CDR3 sequence is 14 residues long. The V gene lost 2 bases and the J gene lost 4 bases, with 11 bases spanning the gap. Germline V gene lookup returns CDR1 KGHSH and CDR2 LQKENI. The CDR3 loop reads CASSPVRVITEAFF. The CDR3 DNA reads as TGTGCCAGCTCACCAGTCAGGGTGATCACTGAAGCTTTCTTT.

Many counts were recorded for this clonotype. This chain uses TRBV7-2 with TRBJ2-5; TRBD1 is a possible D gene (5 bases). This CDR3 is built from 13 residues. Trimming stripped 3 bases from V and 3 bases from J, with 8 bases between. Germline V gene sequence: CDR1 SGHTA, CDR2 FQGNSA. The CDR3 sequence is CASSFDREETQYF. The CDR3 bases are TGTGCCAGCAGCTTCGACAGAGAAGAGACCCAGTACTTC.

CDR3 protein: CASSVVRGETQYF. The DNA for the CDR3 is TGTGCCAGCAGTGTAGTTAGAGGGGAGACCCAGTACTTC. The chain carries TRBV2 and TRBJ2-5, with D possibly TRBD2 on 5 matching bases. Deletions cut 4 bases from V and 5 bases from J, with 11 bases between. Germline V gene sequence: CDR1 SNHLY, CDR2 FYNNEI. The CDR3 runs 13 residues. Full variable domain (missing parts from reference TRBV2 and TRBJ2-5): EPEVTQTPSHQVTQMGQEVILRCVPISNHLYFYWYRQILGQKVEFLVSFYNNEISEKSEIFDDQFSVERPDGSNFTLKIRSTKLEDSAMYFCASSVVRGETQYFGPGTRLLVL.

This rearrangement joins TRBV20-1 to TRBJ2-5; 7 bases agree with TRBD2. V shed 5 bases, J shed 0 bases, and the junction held 9 bases outside the gene matches. The CDR3 is made up of 15 amino acids. Germline V gene lookup returns CDR1 DFQATT and CDR2 SNEGSKA (reference sequence). The CDR3, as DNA: TGCAGTGCTTCATTCCCCGGACTAGACCAAGAGACCCAGTACTTC. It yields the protein CSASFPGLDQETQYF.

In this sample, this clonotype turned up a few times. The chain joins TRBV28 to TRBJ1-4, with D hard to call. The V gene's germline CDR1 is MDHEN and CDR2 SYDVKM. This CDR3 spans 13 amino acids. V gave up 5 bases and J gave up 8 bases, with 12 bases separating them. The CDR3 here is CASSLLNTEKLFF. The CDR3 coding sequence is TGTGCCAGCAGTCTCTTAAATACGGAAAAACTGTTTTTT. The full variable domain, with the rest looked up from reference TRBV28 and TRBJ1-4, is DVKVTQSSRYLVKRTGEKVFLECVQDMDHENMFWYRQDPGLGLRLIYFSYDVKMKEKGDIPEGYSVSREKKERFSLILESASTNQTSMYLCASSLLNTEKLFFGSGTQLSVL.

This clonotype was picked up many times. The chain is built from TRBV6-1 and TRBJ2-5, with D perhaps being TRBD1 or TRBD2 (5 bases each). Germline V lookup: CDR1 MNHNS, CDR2 SASEGT. This CDR3 spans 13 amino acids. The germline V and J ends were trimmed by 6 bases and 1 base, with 9 bases remaining between them. This CDR3 is CASRGTSQETQYF. The CDR3 DNA is TGTGCCAGCAGAGGGACCAGCCAAGAGACCCAGTACTTC.

This clonotype has a count of ten or more. The chain is built from TRBV5-1 and TRBJ2-3; 14 nucleotides match TRBD2. Germline V gene lookup returns CDR1 SGHRS and CDR2 YFSETQ. Trimming at V came to 7 bases and at J to 4 bases, leaving 8 bases not matched to a gene. The CDR3 spans 16 residues. CDR3 in DNA: TGCGCCAGCCGAGCGATGGGACTAGCGGGGGCAGATACGCAGTATTTT. Translating gives CASRAMGLAGADTQYF.

The rearrangement links TRBV6-1 to TRBJ1-4; D perhaps matches TRBD1 (6 bases). Between the trimmed V and J ends, which lost 5 bases and 8 bases, there was a span of 18 bases. The CDR3 contains 15 residues. Germline CDR1 reads MNHNS; CDR2 reads SASEGT. The CDR3 reads CASSLRGGGREKLFF. The CDR3, as DNA: TGTGCCAGCAGTCTCCGGGGGGGGGGGCGAGAAAAACTGTTTTTT.

As regards this clonotype: It may be a read error: a sequence one base away is much more abundant. The chain employs TRBV28 and TRBJ1-2, with D uncertain. Deletions cut 5 bases from V and 10 bases from J, with 17 bases between. Germline V gives CDR1 MDHEN, CDR2 SYDVKM. This CDR3 spans 13 amino acids. The CDR3 is CASSPLAIDDYTF. CDR3 DNA: TGTGCCAGCAGTCCCCTCGCAATCGACGACTACACCTTC.

The chain has TRBV20-1 and TRBJ2-2; 7 bases align to TRBD1. The CDR3 length is 14 residues. CDR1 and CDR2 from the germline V gene are DFQATT and SNEGSKA (reference sequence). J gave up 0 bases and V 3 bases, and 1 base lay outside the gene matches. The CDR3 DNA sequence: TGCAGTGCTAGGGGACAGCCGAACACCGGGGAGCTGTTTTTT. It is translated as CSARGQPNTGELFF.

This clonotype occurred many times. The J gene is TRBJ2-6, the V gene TRBV28, with TRBD1 identical over 7 bases. V trimming: 8 bases; J trimming: 0 bases; junction bases outside the gene matches: 4. The CDR3 totals 15 residues. In germline, CDR1 is MDHEN, CDR2 SYDVKM. CDR3 sequence (DNA): TGTGCCAGCGGGCACAGGGGCTCTGGGGCCAACGTCCTGACTTTC. Protein sequence: CASGHRGSGANVLTF.